This entry lists 26 T cell receptor beta chains sequenced from one sample in a study of graft-versus-host responses after intestinal transplantation. TCRdb keeps only in-frame clones here, not all; method: immunoSEQ multiplex PCR. In the table there are 43,000 or so clones, roughly 91% of which are singletons. The sample consisted of PBMCs, taken roughly 860 days after a first intestinal transplant, on the day of a second. The receptors come from a human patient who received an intestinal transplant, so some T cells may come from the graft donor.

The rearrangement links TRBV19 to TRBJ2-2; D remains unclear. The germline V gene has CDR1 LNHDA and CDR2 SQIVND (reference sequence). The CDR3 extends over 16 amino acids. Trimming pared 4 bases from V and 5 bases from J, leaving 17 bases between. CDR3 protein: CASSTGSGWATGELFF. In nucleotides, the CDR3 is TGTGCCAGTAGTACAGGTTCCGGATGGGCTACCGGGGAGCTGTTTTTT.

The gene calls are TRBV5-4 and TRBJ2-2; the D is unclear. Trimming pared 4 bases from V and 5 bases from J, leaving 15 bases between. The CDR3 length is 15 residues. The germline V gene has CDR1 SGHNT and CDR2 YYREEE (reference sequence). Written as DNA, the CDR3 is TGTGCCAGCAGCAACCCCAACGTGGGGACCGGGGAGCTGTTTTTT. Translated, it gives CASSNPNVGTGELFF.

The rearrangement joins TRBV18 to TRBJ2-3, with 9 bases identical to TRBD2. CDR3 size: 15 residues. J gave up 2 bases and V 3 bases, and 3 bases lay outside the gene matches. Germline V gene lookup returns CDR1 KGHSH and CDR2 LQKENI. The CDR3 reads CASSPGTSPTDTQYF. The CDR3 DNA is TGTGCCAGCTCACCCGGGACTAGCCCCACAGATACGCAGTATTTT.

The chain employs TRBV7-2 and TRBJ2-7; 9 bases match TRBD2. Germline assignment: CDR1 SGHTA and CDR2 FQGNSA. This CDR3 region has 15 residues. With V trimmed by 1 base and J by 0 bases, 1 base remained unmatched. The CDR3 coding sequence is TGTGCCAGCAGCTTAGGGACTAGCGTCTCCTACGAGCAGTACTTC. Its protein is CASSLGTSVSYEQYF.

The gene calls are TRBV5-1 and TRBJ2-1; TRBD2 matches at 7 bases. In germline, CDR1 is SGHRS, CDR2 YFSETQ. The V and J ends lost 2 bases and 7 bases, in that order; junction bases with no gene match: 21. CDR3 length: 19 residues. The CDR3: CASSFPTGAKLAISNEQFF. The CDR3 nucleotides read TGCGCCAGCAGCTTTCCTACTGGGGCGAAACTAGCGATATCAAATGAGCAGTTCTTC.

V is TRBV29-1 and J is TRBJ2-7, with 7 bases lining up with TRBD2. The V gene's germline CDR1 is SQVTM and CDR2 ANQGSEA. The trim removed 0 bases at V and 2 bases at J, leaving 7 bases unmatched. The length of the CDR3 is 15 residues. The CDR3: CSVEDQERGAYEQYF. CDR3 nucleotide sequence: TGCAGCGTTGAAGATCAGGAGCGGGGAGCCTACGAGCAGTACTTC.

The chain employs TRBV28 and TRBJ2-5; 8 nucleotides line up with TRBD1. TRBJ2-7 matches the DNA end more closely, so the J call is doubtful. Germline CDR1 reads MDHEN; CDR2 reads SYDVKM. This CDR3 comprises 17 residues. This chain's CDR3 is CASSRKKDRDPPYEQYF. CDR3 in DNA: TGTGCCAGCAGCCGCAAAAAGGACAGGGACCCTCCCTACGAGCAGTACTTC.

The chain couples TRBV19 to TRBJ2-3, with TRBD2 matching 7 bases. Germline values: CDR1 LNHDA, CDR2 SQIVND (reference sequence). The CDR3 runs to 15 residues. V was clipped by 8 bases and J by 3 bases; unmatched bases: 11. The CDR3 DNA is TGTGCCAGTCAGCCCCGACTAGCAGGAACAGATACGCAGTATTTT. Residues: CASQPRLAGTDTQYF.

V gene TRBV6-5 combines with J gene TRBJ1-1, with D unclear. V lost 6 bases and J 0 bases, leaving 11 bases between the germline ends. This CDR3 comprises 14 residues. The germline V gene encodes CDR1 MNHEY and CDR2 SVGAGI. The CDR3, as DNA: TGTGCCAGCAGGACGGATTATATGAACACTGAAGCTTTCTTT. Protein sequence: CASRTDYMNTEAFF.

V usage is TRBV29-1 and J usage is TRBJ2-7; D gene uncertain. V lost 4 bases and J 4 bases, leaving 14 bases between the germline ends. CDR1 is SQVTM, CDR2 ANQGSEA, per germline. CDR3 size: 13 residues. In nucleotides, the CDR3 is TGCAGCGTTGGTCCACGGCTGACGTACGAGCAGTACTTC. It translates to CSVGPRLTYEQYF.

This chain's CDR3 is CASSPRGSRYGYTF. CDR3 in DNA: TGTGCCAGCAGCCCCCGGGGCAGCCGTTATGGCTACACCTTC. This chain connects TRBV14 to TRBJ1-2; a possible D gene is TRBD1 (5 bases). This CDR3 spans 14 amino acids. Germline V gene data show CDR1 as SGHDN and CDR2 as FVKESK. V was pared by 4 bases and J by 5 bases, with 14 bases between.

The chain links TRBV7-9 to TRBJ2-1; D may be TRBD2 (6 bases). This CDR3 contains 14 residues. Trimming stripped 4 bases from V and 7 bases from J, with 14 bases between. The germline gives CDR1 SEHNR, CDR2 FQNEAQ (reference sequence). The CDR3 sequence: CASSWGGMGNEQFF. The CDR3 region has the DNA TGTGCCAGCAGCTGGGGCGGGATGGGTAATGAGCAGTTCTTC.

The genes are TRBV2 and TRBJ2-3; TRBD1 is a possible D gene (5 bases). Between the trimmed V and J ends, which lost 7 bases and 1 base, there was a span of 12 bases. This CDR3 has 14 residues. The germline V gene encodes CDR1 SNHLY and CDR2 FYNNEI. The DNA for the CDR3 is TGTGCCAGCAAATTTGGCAGGGGCACAGATACGCAGTATTTT. Its translation is CASKFGRGTDTQYF.

This clone was counted once. The chain joins TRBV27 to TRBJ2-1; no clear D gene. In germline, CDR1 is MNHEY, CDR2 SMNVEV (reference sequence). The CDR3 runs to 14 residues. V was cut by 6 bases and J by 1 base, with 10 bases left in between. CDR3 residues: CASSYDASYNEQFF. The CDR3 nucleotides read TGTGCCAGCAGCTACGACGCGTCCTACAATGAGCAGTTCTTC.

This chain joins TRBV12-5 and TRBJ2-1; D is perhaps TRBD2 (6 bases). V was trimmed by 6 bases and J by 6 bases, leaving 15 bases between them. Germline values: CDR1 LGHNT, CDR2 FRNRAP. This CDR3 comprises 14 residues. In DNA, the CDR3 is TGTGCTAGTGGGACCCTAGCGAACCGCAATGAGCAGTTCTTC. This encodes CASGTLANRNEQFF.

The rearrangement joins TRBV19 to TRBJ1-5; D is undetermined. Trimming pared 3 bases from V and 1 base from J, leaving 7 bases between. The CDR3 is 14 amino acids. Germline V CDR1 and CDR2: LNHDA, SQIVND (reference sequence). The CDR3 reads CASSMVESNQPQHF. For the CDR3, the DNA is TGTGCCAGTAGTATGGTTGAGAGCAATCAGCCCCAGCATTTT.

The chain is built from TRBV6-1 and TRBJ2-1, with D unclear. From germline, CDR1 is MNHNS and CDR2 SASEGT. Trimming removed 5 bases at V and 5 bases at J, with 13 bases between. The CDR3 consists of 14 residues. CDR3 nucleotide sequence: TGTGCCAGCAGTCCGTCGCGGCCGGACAATGAGCAGTTCTTC. Residues: CASSPSRPDNEQFF.

The J gene is TRBJ2-2, the V gene TRBV4-1, with D perhaps matching TRBD1 or TRBD2 (5 bases each). Germline CDR1 reads MGHRA; CDR2 reads YSYEKL. The CDR3 sequence is 17 residues long. Trimming took 3 bases from V and 7 from J, leaving 21 bases between them. The CDR3 DNA is TGCGCCAGCAGCCACCCACTTAGGACGGGAAGGGGCGGGGAGCTGTTTTTT. This gives the protein CASSHPLRTGRGGELFF.

The genes are TRBV12-5 and TRBJ2-1; D gene unclear. The V end lost 1 base, the J end lost 5 bases, and 18 bases lay between the germline ends. This CDR3 has 17 amino acids. Looked up from germline, CDR1 is LGHNT and CDR2 is FRNRAP. The CDR3 region has the DNA TGTGCTAGTGGTTTGGACTTGGACGTTCTCCGAAACAATGAGCAGTTCTTC. It codes for CASGLDLDVLRNNEQFF.

The chain has TRBV12-2 and TRBJ2-4; TRBD2 was called by the table and not checked on the DNA. TRBV12-2 is labeled a pseudogene. The CDR3 is made up of 17 amino acids. The CDR3 sequence: CASRVRRLAENLNIQYF. The DNA of the CDR3 is TGTGCAAGTCGCGTACGCAGACTAGCGGAAAATCTAAACATTCAGTACTTC.

The chain is built from TRBV9 and TRBJ1-1; 9 nucleotides agree with TRBD1. Unmatched junction bases numbered 4, after V lost 0 bases and J lost 10 bases. Germline V gene data show CDR1 as SGDLS and CDR2 as YYNGEE. CDR3 length: 13 residues. CDR3 protein: CASSVGDRVGAFF. DNA for the CDR3: TGTGCCAGCAGCGTAGGGGACAGGGTCGGAGCTTTCTTT.

The V call is TRBV7-9, the J call TRBJ2-6, with no clear D. The CDR3 loop spans 16 amino acids. Trimming stripped 4 bases from V and 3 bases from J, with 13 bases between. Germline V gene sequence: CDR1 SEHNR, CDR2 FQNEAQ (reference sequence). The CDR3 here is CASSSDGPLGANVLTF. CDR3 DNA: TGTGCCAGCAGCTCCGACGGACCTCTTGGGGCCAACGTCCTGACTTTC.

This sequence joins TRBV23-1 and TRBJ2-7, with D possibly TRBD1 on 6 matching bases. TRBV23-1 is reported as an ORF; its role is uncertain. The length of the CDR3 is 17 residues. Trimming stripped 2 bases from V and 0 bases from J, with 17 bases between. Here the CDR3 reads CASSQPLSGDGSYEQYF. The CDR3 DNA sequence: TGCGCCAGCAGTCAACCGTTGTCAGGGGACGGCTCCTACGAGCAGTACTTC.

V and J are TRBV28 and TRBJ1-1; D is perhaps TRBD1 (6 bases). Deletions cut 6 bases from V and 5 bases from J, with 13 bases between. The length of the CDR3 is 13 residues. Germline assignment: CDR1 MDHEN and CDR2 SYDVKM. The CDR3 region has the DNA TGTGCCAGCAGACTCCCAGGGGCTACTGAAGCTTTCTTT. Translation gives CASRLPGATEAFF.

This chain joins TRBV5-1 and TRBJ2-7; 11 nucleotides match TRBD2. Looked up from germline, CDR1 is SGHRS and CDR2 is YFSETQ. The junction had 6 bases not matched to a gene; V was cut back by 3 bases and J by 4 bases. The CDR3 length is 15 residues. CDR3 region: CASSSSLAGGYEQYF. DNA of the CDR3: TGCGCCAGCAGCTCCTCCCTAGCGGGAGGATACGAGCAGTACTTC.

V usage is TRBV5-8 and J usage is TRBJ2-2; 13 bases match TRBD2. J was trimmed by 6 bases and V by 4 bases; bases with no gene match: 6. This CDR3 comprises 16 residues. Germline CDR1 reads SGHTS; CDR2 reads YDEGEE. CDR3 in amino acids: CASSLGTSGASGELFF. The CDR3 DNA reads as TGTGCCAGCAGCCTAGGGACTAGCGGGGCCTCCGGGGAGCTGTTTTTT. The complete variable domain, with remaining parts taken from reference TRBV5-8 and TRBJ2-2, reads EAGVTQSPTHLIKTRGQQATLRCSPISGHTSVYWYQQALGLGLQFLLWYDEGEERNRGNFPPRFSGRQFPNYSSELNVNALELEDSALYLCASSLGTSGASGELFFGEGSRLTVL.